Below are 15 T cell receptor beta chains sequenced from a single sample in a study of high-grade serous ovarian cancer treatment subgroups. Tumor samples were obtained before definitive surgery or chemotherapy. The assay was immunoSEQ multiplex PCR, and TCRdb's table has in-frame clones only and misses some. Among 10,000 to 15,000 clones, about nine tenths were seen once, and the ten largest hold around 3%. Input material: tumor tissue. Every receptor here comes from a human donor with high-grade serous ovarian cancer.

This clone was observed a single time. The chain recombines TRBV6-1 with TRBJ1-5; 7 nucleotides agree with TRBD1. Trimming took 7 bases from V and 4 from J; bases not matched to a gene: 7. Germline assignment: CDR1 MNHNS and CDR2 SASEGT. The CDR3 contains 14 residues. CDR3 nucleotide sequence: TGTGCCAGCAACCCGACAGGGAGTAATCAGCCCCAGCATTTT. Its protein is CASNPTGSNQPQHF.

The chain carries TRBV7-9 and TRBJ2-5, with 8 bases that match TRBD2. V dropped 5 bases and J dropped 2; count of bases not matched to a gene: 7. Per the germline V gene, CDR1 is SEHNR and CDR2 is FQNEAQ (reference sequence). CDR3 length equals 15 residues. CDR3 coding DNA: TGTGCCAGCAGCCGACTACTAGCGGAACAAGAGACCCAGTACTTC. Translation: CASSRLLAEQETQYF.

This rearrangement joins TRBV2 to TRBJ2-3; 10 bases are a match to TRBD2. This CDR3 is built from 15 residues. Looked up from germline, CDR1 is SNHLY and CDR2 is FYNNEI. Germline trimming cut 6 bases from V and 2 bases from J; bases unmatched to any gene: 5. This chain's CDR3 is CASRVGLADTDTQYF. The CDR3 DNA sequence: TGTGCCAGCAGGGTCGGACTAGCGGACACAGATACGCAGTATTTT. The variable domain in full, completed from reference TRBV2 and TRBJ2-3, reads EPEVTQTPSHQVTQMGQEVILRCVPISNHLYFYWYRQILGQKVEFLVSFYNNEISEKSEIFDDQFSVERPDGSNFTLKIRSTKLEDSAMYFCASRVGLADTDTQYFGPGTRLTVL.

The gene calls are TRBV19 and TRBJ2-1; 11 bases line up with TRBD1. The V segment lost 3 bases and the J segment 6 bases; nucleotides outside the gene matches: 4. CDR1 and CDR2 (germline): LNHDA, SQIVND (reference sequence). The CDR3 sequence is 15 residues long. In nucleotides, the CDR3 is TGTGCCAGTAGTATCTCCGGGACAGGGGGCAATGAGCAGTTCTTC. It yields the protein CASSISGTGGNEQFF. The whole variable domain, filled in from reference TRBV19 and TRBJ2-1, reads DGGITQSPKYLFRKEGQNVTLSCEQNLNHDAMYWYRQDPGQGLRLIYYSQIVNDFQKGDIAEGYSVSREKKESFPLTVTSAQKNPTAFYLCASSISGTGGNEQFFGPGTRLTVL.

The CDR3 loop is CASSFHRETGEQYF. The CDR3 nucleotides read TGTGCCAGCAGCTTCCACAGGGAAACGGGCGAGCAGTACTTC. The J gene is TRBJ2-7, the V gene TRBV5-5; a possible D gene is TRBD1 (6 bases). CDR3 size: 14 residues. V gave up 2 bases and J gave up 6 bases, with 15 bases separating them. Germline V gives CDR1 SGHKS, CDR2 YYEKEE (reference sequence).

The chain has TRBV4-3 and TRBJ1-2, with 7 bases identical to TRBD1. Germline CDR1 LGHNA, CDR2 YSLEER. V lost 3 bases, J lost 5 bases, and 9 bases stayed unmatched. The CDR3 runs to 15 residues. CDR3 bases: TGCGCCAGCAGCCAGAGCCGGACAGGCCTATATGGCTACACCTTC. Residues: CASSQSRTGLYGYTF.

This sequence joins TRBV12-5 and TRBJ2-1; maybe TRBD1 (5 bases). This CDR3 has 11 amino acids. Trimming shortened V by 5 bases and J by 8 bases, and 7 bases separated the two germline ends. Germline V gives CDR1 LGHNT, CDR2 FRNRAP. The CDR3 is CASGRGYEQFF. CDR3 nucleotide sequence: TGTGCTAGTGGTAGGGGCTATGAGCAGTTCTTC.

The chain employs TRBV7-2 and TRBJ2-3, with 14 nucleotides matching TRBD2. This CDR3 is built from 17 residues. V lost 5 bases to trimming and J lost 4 bases; unmatched junction nucleotides: 8. Germline CDR1 is SGHTA and CDR2 is FQGNSA. CDR3 nucleotide sequence: TGTGCCAGCAGCCTATCGGGACTAGCGGGGGTATCAGATACGCAGTATTTT. This sequence encodes CASSLSGLAGVSDTQYF.

CDR3 DNA sequence: TGTGCCAGCAGTTCCCAGGGCGCCAGCTCCTACGAGCAGTACTTC. Translation gives CASSSQGASSYEQYF. The chain has TRBV6-5 and TRBJ2-7, with D perhaps TRBD1 (5 bases). Trimming stripped 4 bases from V and 0 bases from J, with 13 bases between. This CDR3 spans 15 amino acids. The V gene's germline CDR1 is MNHEY and CDR2 SVGAGI.

This clone has just one count. This chain uses TRBV4-1 with TRBJ2-7; 7 nucleotides line up with TRBD2. V gave up 0 bases and J gave up 2 bases; unmatched junction bases: 13. The V gene's germline CDR1 is MGHRA and CDR2 YSYEKL. This CDR3 spans 18 amino acids. The CDR3 spells CASSQDRAAQGGAYEQYF. DNA for the CDR3: TGCGCCAGCAGCCAAGATCGGGCCGCGCAGGGAGGGGCCTACGAGCAGTACTTC.

The V gene is TRBV5-1, the J gene TRBJ2-5; TRBD2 matches at 13 bases. Germline V gene lookup returns CDR1 SGHRS and CDR2 YFSETQ. The V and J ends lost 4 bases and 5 bases, in that order; junction bases with no gene match: 8. This CDR3 contains 16 residues. In DNA, the CDR3 is TGCGCCAGCAGCGGGGGACTAGCGGGGCCGGGCGAGACCCAGTACTTC. It encodes CASSGGLAGPGETQYF.

The chain couples TRBV6-1 to TRBJ2-5, with 12 bases lining up with TRBD2. Trimming at V came to 4 bases and at J to 5 bases, leaving 8 bases not matched to a gene. The germline V gene encodes CDR1 MNHNS and CDR2 SASEGT. The CDR3 totals 16 residues. In DNA form, the CDR3 reads TGTGCCAGCAGTGGGACAACTAGCGGGAGGTGGGAGACCCAGTACTTC. The encoded protein is CASSGTTSGRWETQYF.

This chain uses TRBV18 with TRBJ2-5, with D possibly TRBD2 on 7 matching bases. V was trimmed by 4 bases and J by 4 bases, leaving 16 bases between them. Germline V gene lookup returns CDR1 KGHSH and CDR2 LQKENI. The CDR3 runs 15 residues. The CDR3 DNA reads TGTGCCAGCTCACGATTAACGGGGGGCGGAGAGACCCAGTACTTC. Protein product: CASSRLTGGGETQYF. Together with reference TRBV18 and TRBJ2-5, the CDR3 gives the full variable domain: NAGVMQNPRHLVRRRGQEARLRCSPMKGHSHVYWYRQLPEEGLKFMVYLQKENIIDESGMPKERFSAEFPKEGPSILRIQQVVRGDSAAYFCASSRLTGGGETQYFGPGTRLLVL.

The gene calls are TRBV4-1 and TRBJ2-7; 11 bases align to TRBD1. CDR3 length: 17 residues. CDR1 is MGHRA and CDR2 is YSYEKL in the germline V gene. After removal of 0 bases from V and 3 bases from J, the junction contained 7 bases not matched to a gene. CDR3 sequence reads: CASSQEPPGQGVYEQYF. CDR3 nucleotides: TGCGCCAGCAGCCAAGAGCCCCCGGGACAGGGGGTCTACGAGCAGTACTTC.

V is TRBV28 and J is TRBJ1-1; 9 bases map to TRBD1. The junction had 5 bases not matched to a gene; V was cut back by 4 bases and J by 5 bases. CDR1 MDHEN and CDR2 SYDVKM come from the germline V gene. The CDR3 runs to 14 residues. The DNA for the CDR3 is TGTGCCAGCAGTTCCACAGGGGGCCGAACTGAAGCTTTCTTT. Translated, it gives CASSSTGGRTEAFF.